Below, 7 T cell receptor beta chains from the same sample are listed, as sequenced in a study of T cell repertoires in cytomegalovirus infection. TCRdb re-analysed the reads in MiXCR, keeping a single row per CDR3 protein. The sample includes nearly 550,000 distinct CDR3 sequences, about 15% of them seen just once. The sample was CD8+ T cells from PBMCs. These receptors all stem from a human donor in good health (CMV status not recorded). Some clones in this sample may be carry-over from other donors' samples.

Notes on this clonotype: Without the conserved terminal phenylalanine or tryptophan, this CDR3 likely stems from a read error. The V and J genes are TRBV19 and TRBJ2-7; D call uncertain. The CDR3 has 15 residues. CDR1 and CDR2 from the germline V gene are LNHDA and SQIVND (reference sequence). V was shortened by 4 bases and J by 2 bases, with 15 bases between the two germline ends. The chain's CDR3 is CASSTLGRSPYEQYL. As DNA, the CDR3 is TGTGCCAGTAGTACACTCGGCAGATCTCCCTACGAGCAGTACTTA.

This clonotype came up a few times. V gene TRBV4-1 combines with J gene TRBJ2-7, with D unresolved. V gave up 1 base and J gave up 2 bases, with 18 bases separating them. CDR3 size: 17 residues. Germline V gene data show CDR1 as MGHRA and CDR2 as YSYEKL. The CDR3 coding sequence is TGCGCCAGCAGCCAAGCCTACGTTCCCGCAAGGGCCTACGAGCAGTACTTC. Translating it yields CASSQAYVPARAYEQYF.

The chain links TRBV6-1 to TRBJ2-4; D may be TRBD1 or TRBD2 (6 bases each). CDR3 size: 15 residues. CDR1 is MNHNS, CDR2 SASEGT, per germline. With 6 bases removed from V and 8 bases from J, the gap between germline ends came to 20 bases. The CDR3: CASRKGGPQRDIQYF. As DNA, the CDR3 is TGTGCCAGCAGAAAGGGGGGCCCTCAAAGGGACATTCAGTACTTC.

This clonotype was seen at least ten times. The chain combines TRBV11-2 with TRBJ2-3; 13 nucleotides align to TRBD2. Germline loops: CDR1 SGHAT, CDR2 FQNNGV. V trimming: 5 bases; J trimming: 5 bases; junction bases outside the gene matches: 4. The length of the CDR3 is 15 residues. CDR3 in amino acids: CASSLGLAGVDTQYF. The CDR3 bases are TGTGCCAGCAGCCTTGGACTAGCGGGGGTAGATACGCAGTATTTT.

The genes are TRBV28 and TRBJ2-7; TRBD1 agrees at 7 bases. V lost 5 bases, J lost 1 base, and 8 bases stayed unmatched. The CDR3 has 15 amino acids. The germline V gene has CDR1 MDHEN and CDR2 SYDVKM. CDR3 protein: CASSPGTDTSYEQYF. CDR3 DNA: TGTGCCAGCAGTCCCGGGACAGACACTTCCTACGAGCAGTACTTC.

The chain is built from TRBV15 and TRBJ2-2, with 8 bases identical to TRBD2. CDR3 length: 17 residues. Germline loops: CDR1 LNHNV, CDR2 YYDKDF (reference sequence). V gave up 1 base and J gave up 4 bases; unmatched junction bases: 8. This CDR3 is CATSRGISGTGTGELFF. The DNA of the CDR3 is TGTGCCACCAGCAGAGGGATTAGCGGGACTGGCACCGGGGAGCTGTTTTTT.

The table lists this clonotype with a few counts. V usage is TRBV9 and J usage is TRBJ2-2; TRBD2 matches 9 bases. There are 20 residues in the CDR3. The ends lost 4 bases at V and 0 bases at J; junction bases unmatched: 16. Germline lookup yields CDR1 SGDLS and CDR2 YYNGEE. CDR3 in amino acids: CASSHNLALAGLSNTGELFF. In DNA form, the CDR3 reads TGTGCCAGCAGCCACAACCTCGCGCTAGCGGGACTTTCGAACACCGGGGAGCTGTTTTTT.